Listed below are T cell receptor beta chains from one sample, sequenced in a study of T cells in Graves' hyperthyroidism and ophthalmopathy. TCRdb passed the multiplex PCR reads through MiXCR, listing each CDR3 protein once. The data show roughly 560,000 distinct CDR3 sequences, roughly 14% seen once. The sample consisted of blood. These receptors originate from a woman aged 40-49 years with Graves' ophthalmopathy. CDR3s include the opening cysteine and the closing phenylalanine or tryptophan. D genes are given only for firm matches. For some rows the clone size is stated as once, few or many, or as a class when expanded; others skip it.

j_call: TRBJ1-6
clone_size: many
d_call: NA
v_call: TRBV7-3
cdr3_nt: TGTGCCAGCAGCCTACTCGCTCATAATTCACCCCTCCACTTT
cdr3_aa: CASSLLAHNSPLHF

j_call: TRBJ1-4
clone_size: few
d_call: NA
v_call: TRBV19
cdr3_nt: TGTGCCAGTAGTATATCTCGGAATGAAAAACTGTTTTTT
cdr3_aa: CASSISRNEKLFF

j_call: TRBJ2-7
clone_size: few
d_call: NA
v_call: TRBV18
cdr3_nt: TGTGCCAGCTCACCGCAGGGGACTACCTACGAGCAGTACTTC
cdr3_aa: CASSPQGTTYEQYF

j_call: TRBJ2-7
clone_size: many
d_call: NA
v_call: TRBV12-3/TRBV12-4
cdr3_nt: TGTGCCAGCAGCACGGGACCAGAGGCCGAGCAGTACTTC
cdr3_aa: CASSTGPEAEQYF

j_call: TRBJ2-7
clone_size: many
d_call: NA
v_call: TRBV10-3
cdr3_nt: TGTGCCATCAGTGACGTGGGGCAGGGTAGGGGCGAGCAGTACTTC
cdr3_aa: CAISDVGQGRGEQYF

j_call: TRBJ2-7
clone_size: many
d_call: NA
v_call: TRBV28
cdr3_nt: TGTGCCAGCAGCCCTCGTTCGGCCTACGAGCAGTACTTC
cdr3_aa: CASSPRSAYEQYF

j_call: TRBJ1-1
clone_size: many
d_call: TRBD1
v_call: TRBV28
cdr3_nt: TGTGCCAGCGGGTACATAGGGCAGGGGGCAACTGAAGCTTTCTTT
cdr3_aa: CASGYIGQGATEAFF

j_call: TRBJ1-1
clone_size: many
d_call: NA
v_call: TRBV10-3
cdr3_nt: TGTGCCATCAGTGAGTCGTTATTTTGGGACACTGAAGCTTTCTTT
cdr3_aa: CAISESLFWDTEAFF

j_call: TRBJ2-5
clone_size: many
d_call: NA
v_call: TRBV28
cdr3_nt: TGTGCCAGCAGGGGGGCAGGCCAAGAGACCCAGTACTTC
cdr3_aa: CASRGAGQETQYF

j_call: TRBJ1-1
clone_size: NA
d_call: NA
v_call: TRBV10-1
cdr3_nt: TGCGCCAGCAGTGAGTCCCAGACAGTAGCTTTCTTT
cdr3_aa: CASSESQTVAFF

j_call: TRBJ2-6
clone_size: NA
d_call: TRBD1
v_call: TRBV6-2/TRBV6-3
cdr3_nt: TGTGCCAGCAGTTGGACAGGCTTTAAGAGGACCGGGGCCAACGTCCTGACTTTC
cdr3_aa: CASSWTGFKRTGANVLTF

j_call: TRBJ2-7
clone_size: NA
d_call: TRBD1
v_call: TRBV6-1
cdr3_nt: TGTGCCAGCCTACTTACAGGGGGTTCTACTTACGAGCAGTACTTC
cdr3_aa: CASLLTGGSTYEQYF

j_call: TRBJ1-5
clone_size: NA
d_call: NA
v_call: TRBV12-3/TRBV12-4
cdr3_nt: TGTGCCAGCAGAGCCGGGACGGGAAGCAATCAGCCCCAGCATTTT
cdr3_aa: CASRAGTGSNQPQHF

j_call: TRBJ2-7
clone_size: many
d_call: NA
v_call: TRBV28
cdr3_nt: TGTGCCAGCAGACCCGGCGGGACCCAAACCTACGAGCAGTACTTC
cdr3_aa: CASRPGGTQTYEQYF

j_call: TRBJ2-7
clone_size: many
d_call: NA
v_call: TRBV2
cdr3_nt: TGTGCCAGCAGCGCCCCTTCCCAAGACAGAATCTACGAGCAGTACTTC
cdr3_aa: CASSAPSQDRIYEQYF